This T cell receptor beta chain comes out of a study of T cell responses to AZD1222 COVID-19 vaccine. Study details: Second doses that came at about 4 or about 12 weeks were put together. General study points: Spike was spanned by vaccine-associated CD4 TCRs, which were dominant at 160-218 and 743-854. Increased Spike-specific TCR breadth and depth were observed after two AZD1222 doses.

As regards this clone: Its antigen is not known.

Libraries were prepared by immunoSEQ multiplex PCR; TCRdb keeps only in-frame clonotypes and omits some of them. The table has around 260,000 clones, 93% seen once. The germline V and J ends were trimmed by 4 bases and 0 bases, with 10 bases remaining between them. The length of the CDR3 is 15 residues. Germline V gives CDR1 SGDLS, CDR2 YYNGEE. The material was peripheral blood, obtained on day 0 of AZD1222 vaccination. The receptor was derived from an adult in good health. The rearrangement links TRBV9 to TRBJ2-2; D is ambiguous. The CDR3 sequence is CASSPRLANTGELFF. DNA of the CDR3: TGTGCCAGCAGCCCACGACTGGCGAACACCGGGGAGCTGTTTTTT.